The clone carrying this T cell receptor (beta chain) was detected many times. Using its own MiXCR run on the reads, TCRdb lists one record per CDR3 protein. The repertoire consists of approximately 100,000 distinct CDR3 sequences, with 31% occurring once and the leading ten covering less than 2.5%. This record comes from a study of type 1 regulatory T cells. In the study overall: An in vitro protocol generated T-allo10, a Tr1-enriched, alloantigen-specific CD4 T cell product.

Looked up from germline, CDR1 is MDHEN and CDR2 is SYDVKM. Trimming shortened V by 4 bases and J by 9 bases, and 9 bases separated the two germline ends. The CDR3 loop spans 12 amino acids. Sequenced sample: CD4+ T cells, either the whole sample or a sorted fraction (not recorded which). V gene TRBV28 combines with J gene TRBJ2-2; maybe TRBD2 (5 bases). This TCR was sampled from a human donor in good health. The CDR3 protein is CASSSGIRELFF. The CDR3 DNA reads as TGTGCCAGCAGTTCGGGAATCAGGGAGCTGTTTTTT.